Below, one T cell receptor beta chain is given with its context. Its antigen is unknown. The sample comes from a study of T cell responses to AZD1222 COVID-19 vaccine. Pooling covered second doses at about 4 or about 12 weeks. Trimming left V 5 bases short and J 3 bases short, with 17 bases between. There are 16 residues in the CDR3. Germline assignment: CDR1 KGHSH and CDR2 LQKENI. Study-wide findings and caveats: Regions 160-218 and 743-854 held dominance among vaccine-associated CD4 TCRs, which spanned spike. Sampled repertoires all dated from after the peak T cell response.

TCRdb's copy holds only in-frame clones and misses some; the assay was immunoSEQ multiplex PCR. The table records more than 95,000 clones, more than 70% of them present only once. The genes are TRBV18 and TRBJ2-1; D may be TRBD1 (6 bases). The sample in question was peripheral blood, obtained 28 days after the second AZD1222 dose. The TCR was taken from an adult who received the AZD1222 COVID-19 vaccine. The CDR3 sequence: CASSTATGLHYNEQFF. As DNA, the CDR3 is TGTGCCAGCTCAACCGCGACAGGCCTACACTACAATGAGCAGTTCTTC.